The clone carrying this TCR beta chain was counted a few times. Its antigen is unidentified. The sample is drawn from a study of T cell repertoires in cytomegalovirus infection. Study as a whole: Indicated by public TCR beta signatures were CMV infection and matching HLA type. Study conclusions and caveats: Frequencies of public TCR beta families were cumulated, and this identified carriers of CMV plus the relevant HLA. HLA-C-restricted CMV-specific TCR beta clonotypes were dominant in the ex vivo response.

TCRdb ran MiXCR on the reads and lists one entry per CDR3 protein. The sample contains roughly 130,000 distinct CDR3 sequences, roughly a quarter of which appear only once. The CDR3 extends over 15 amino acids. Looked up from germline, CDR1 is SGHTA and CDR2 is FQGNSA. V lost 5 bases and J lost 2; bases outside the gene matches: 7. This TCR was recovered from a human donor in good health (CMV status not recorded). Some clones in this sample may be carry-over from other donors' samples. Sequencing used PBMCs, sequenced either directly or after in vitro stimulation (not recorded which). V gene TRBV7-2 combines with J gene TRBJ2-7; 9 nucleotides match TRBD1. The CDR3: CASSQGDRVTYEQYF. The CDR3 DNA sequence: TGTGCCAGCAGCCAAGGGGACAGGGTTACCTACGAGCAGTACTTC.